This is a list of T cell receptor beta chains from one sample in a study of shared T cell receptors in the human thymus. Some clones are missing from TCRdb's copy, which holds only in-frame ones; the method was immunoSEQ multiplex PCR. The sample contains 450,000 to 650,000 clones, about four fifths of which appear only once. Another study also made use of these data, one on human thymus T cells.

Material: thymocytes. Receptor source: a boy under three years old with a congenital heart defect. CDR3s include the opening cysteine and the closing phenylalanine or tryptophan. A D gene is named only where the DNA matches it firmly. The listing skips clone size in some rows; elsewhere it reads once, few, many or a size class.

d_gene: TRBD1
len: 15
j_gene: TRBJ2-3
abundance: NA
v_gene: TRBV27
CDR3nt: TGTGCCAGCAGTTTGGGCAGGGGGTTCACAGATACGCAGTATTTT
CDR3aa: CASSLGRGFTDTQYF

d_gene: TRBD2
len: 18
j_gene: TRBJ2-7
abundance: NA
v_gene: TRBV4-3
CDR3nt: TGCGCCAGCAGCCAAGAGGGACTAGCGGGAGGGCGGTCCTACGAGCAGTACTTC
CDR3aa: CASSQEGLAGGRSYEQYF

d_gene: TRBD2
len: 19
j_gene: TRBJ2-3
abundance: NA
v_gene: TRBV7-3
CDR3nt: TGTGCCAGCAGCTTATCCCCTCGGACTAGCGGGAGTGGCACAGATACGCAGTATTTT
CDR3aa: CASSLSPRTSGSGTDTQYF

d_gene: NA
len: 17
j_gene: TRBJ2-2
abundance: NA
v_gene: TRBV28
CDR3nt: TGTGCCAGCAGCTGCCGGATGGTAGCGGACAACACCGGGGAGCTGTTTTTT
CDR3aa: CASSCRMVADNTGELFF

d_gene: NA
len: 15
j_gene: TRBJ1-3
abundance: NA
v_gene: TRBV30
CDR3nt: TGTGCCTGGAGTGGGGAGAGGGTGCGGAAGGGCACCATATATTTT
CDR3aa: CAWSGERVRKGTIYF

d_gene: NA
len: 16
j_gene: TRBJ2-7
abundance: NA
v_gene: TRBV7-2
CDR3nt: TGTGCCAGCAGCTTAAGGTCTAGCCCCGACTCCTACGAGCAGTACTTC
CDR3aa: CASSLRSSPDSYEQYF

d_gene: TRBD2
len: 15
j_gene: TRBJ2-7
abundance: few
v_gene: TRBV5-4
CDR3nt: TGTGCCAGCAGCTTGGGTGCGGGAGGGCCCAACGAGCAGTACTTC
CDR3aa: CASSLGAGGPNEQYF

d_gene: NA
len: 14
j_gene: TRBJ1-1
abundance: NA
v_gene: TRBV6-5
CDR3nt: TGTGCCAGCAGTGAGCCCCGCATGAACACTGAAGCTTTCTTT
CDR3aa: CASSEPRMNTEAFF

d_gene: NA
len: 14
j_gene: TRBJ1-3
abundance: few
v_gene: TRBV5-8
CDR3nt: TGTGCCAGCAGCTTGGCCAACTCTGGAAACACCATATATTTT
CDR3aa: CASSLANSGNTIYF

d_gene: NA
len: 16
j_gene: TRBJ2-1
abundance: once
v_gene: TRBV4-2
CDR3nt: TGTGCCAGCAGCCAAGAGGCTAGCGCCTACTACAATGAGCAGTTCTTC
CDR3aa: CASSQEASAYYNEQFF

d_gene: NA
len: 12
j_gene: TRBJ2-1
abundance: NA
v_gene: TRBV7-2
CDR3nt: TGTGCCAGCAGCTTAGCGAGTCGTGAGCAGTTCTTC
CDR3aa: CASSLASREQFF

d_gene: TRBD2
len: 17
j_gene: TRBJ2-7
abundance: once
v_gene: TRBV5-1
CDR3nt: TGCGCCAGCAGCGAGTACCCCAAGCGGGAGGGTCAATACGAGCAGTACTTC
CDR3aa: CASSEYPKREGQYEQYF

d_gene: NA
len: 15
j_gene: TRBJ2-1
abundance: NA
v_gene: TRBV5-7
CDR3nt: TGTGCCAGCAGACCTTTAGCGGAGACCTACAATGAGCAGTTCTTC
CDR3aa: CASRPLAETYNEQFF

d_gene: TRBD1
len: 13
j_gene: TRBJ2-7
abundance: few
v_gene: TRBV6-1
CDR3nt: TGTGCCACCAAACAGGGGGCGGCCTACGAGCAGTACTTC
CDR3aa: CATKQGAAYEQYF

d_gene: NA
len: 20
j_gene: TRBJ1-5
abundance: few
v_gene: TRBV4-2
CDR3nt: TGTGCCAGCAGCCAAGGAGGGAGGGGCACAGAACATTATAGCAATCAGCCCCAGCATTTT
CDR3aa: CASSQGGRGTEHYSNQPQHF

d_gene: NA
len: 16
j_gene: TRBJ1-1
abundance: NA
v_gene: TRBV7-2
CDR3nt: TGTGCCAGCAGCTGTAAAACAGGGCTAAAGAGCACTGAAGCTTTCTTT
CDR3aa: CASSCKTGLKSTEAFF

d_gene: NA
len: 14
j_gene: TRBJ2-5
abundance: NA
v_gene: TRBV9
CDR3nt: TGTGCCAGCAGCGTAGCACCAGGATCGGAGACCCAGTACTTC
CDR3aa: CASSVAPGSETQYF

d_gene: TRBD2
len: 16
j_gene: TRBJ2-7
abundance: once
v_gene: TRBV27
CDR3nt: TGTGCCAGCAGTTCTCTCGGGGCTAGCGGGAAATACGAGCAGTACTTC
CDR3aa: CASSSLGASGKYEQYF

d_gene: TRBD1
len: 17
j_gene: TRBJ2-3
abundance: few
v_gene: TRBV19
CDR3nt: TGTGCCAGTAGCGATACCCGGACAGGGTTTGGCACAGATACGCAGTATTTT
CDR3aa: CASSDTRTGFGTDTQYF

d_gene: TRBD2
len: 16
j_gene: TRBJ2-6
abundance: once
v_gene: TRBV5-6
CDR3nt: TGTGCCAGCAGCTGGGAGGGATGGACTGGGGCCAACGTCCTGACTTTC
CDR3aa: CASSWEGWTGANVLTF

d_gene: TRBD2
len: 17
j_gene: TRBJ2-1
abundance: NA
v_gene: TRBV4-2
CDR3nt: TGTGCCAGCAGCCAAGAGGGGTCGGGAGCGGGAGGGGTTGAGCAGTTCTTC
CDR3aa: CASSQEGSGAGGVEQFF

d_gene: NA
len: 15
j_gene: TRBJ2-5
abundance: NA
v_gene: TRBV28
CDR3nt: TGTGCCAGCAGCTCGAGGGCGCGGTTGCAAGAGACCCAGTACTTC
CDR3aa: CASSSRARLQETQYF

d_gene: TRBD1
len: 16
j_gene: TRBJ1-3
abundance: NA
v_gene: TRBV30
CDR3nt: TGTGCCTGGGCCCCCGACAGGGGCAGGGCTGGAAACACCATATATTTT
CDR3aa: CAWAPDRGRAGNTIYF